These T cell receptor beta chains were read from a single sample in a study of control samples from healthy donors and cancer patients. Assay: immunoSEQ multiplex PCR; the TCRdb copy retains only in-frame clones and omits some. This repertoire shows 100,000 to 150,000 clones, 80% to 95% found once; its top ten account for 2.5%. Sequencing was done on a sample of blood. Source of these receptors: a man aged 35 to 55 in good health. Both conserved end residues are part of each CDR3. Fields, in order: V gene, J gene, D gene, CDR3 protein, CDR3 DNA. The D gene is left open where the match is weak.

TRBV5-6	TRBJ2-5	TRBD1	CASSPTGGETQYF	TGTGCCAGCAGCCCCACAGGGGGGGAGACCCAGTACTTC
TRBV7-3	TRBJ1-4	.	CASISVYNEKLFF	TGTGCCAGCATCTCGGTATATAATGAAAAACTGTTTTTT
TRBV6-1	TRBJ2-5	TRBD2	CASSATSGGPGETQYF	TGTGCCAGCAGTGCAACTAGCGGGGGGCCCGGGGAGACCCAGTACTTC
TRBV7-9	TRBJ1-4	.	CASSSLKNEKLFF	TGTGCCAGCAGCTCCCTCAAAAATGAAAAACTGTTTTTT
TRBV6-6	TRBJ1-4	TRBD1	CASSYRGLDEKLFF	TGTGCCAGCAGTTATAGGGGGCTCGATGAAAAACTGTTTTTT
TRBV7-2	TRBJ1-1	.	CASSLAAGSTTEAFF	TGTGCCAGCAGCTTAGCGGCAGGTTCGACCACTGAAGCTTTCTTT
TRBV23-1	TRBJ1-1	.	CASSTAGRAQKGVNTEAFF	TGCGCCAGCAGCACCGCGGGGCGGGCCCAAAAGGGGGTGAACACTGAAGCTTTCTTT
TRBV13	TRBJ1-1	.	CASSRRWALGEAFF	TGTGCCAGCAGCCGGCGTTGGGCCCTGGGTGAAGCTTTCTTT
TRBV21-1	TRBJ2-7	.	CARLRGSPGRRSYEQYF	TGTGCCAGGTTGAGGGGGTCCCCGGGTCGTCGGTCCTACGAGCAGTACTTC
TRBV7-8	TRBJ2-1	TRBD2	CASSLIPPSGGRTMRSYNEQFF	TGTGCCAGCAGCTTAATCCCCCCAAGCGGGGGGAGAACAATGCGCTCCTACAATGAGCAGTTCTTC
TRBV6-6	TRBJ1-2	.	CASSPGRTPLYGYTF	TGTGCCAGCAGCCCTGGTCGCACCCCCCTCTATGGCTACACCTTC
TRBV5-5	TRBJ2-2	TRBD1	CASSYRGRDTGELFF	TGTGCCAGCAGTTACAGGGGGCGGGACACCGGGGAGCTGTTTTTT
TRBV28	TRBJ1-4	.	CASSGQPNEKLFF	TGTGCCAGCAGTGGGCAGCCCAATGAAAAACTGTTTTTT
TRBV10-3	TRBJ2-7	.	CAIKEGAEWEQYF	TGTGCCATCAAGGAGGGGGCGGAGTGGGAGCAGTACTTC
TRBV6-1	TRBJ1-5	.	CASSEEYGGNQPQHF	TGTGCCAGCAGTGAAGAGTACGGGGGCAATCAGCCCCAGCATTTT
TRBV5-5	TRBJ2-1	TRBD1	CASSLLGTGSFEQFF	TGTGCCAGCAGTTTGCTAGGGACAGGATCATTCGAGCAGTTCTTC
TRBV4-1	TRBJ2-3	.	CASSQETTSTDTQYF	TGCGCCAGCAGCCAAGAAACTACTAGCACAGATACGCAGTATTTT
TRBV7-2	TRBJ2-3	TRBD2	CASSPKGGTDTQYF	TGTGCCAGCAGCCCCAAGGGAGGGACAGATACGCAGTATTTT
TRBV5-1	TRBJ2-1	.	CASSEGSSYNEQFF	TGCGCCAGCAGTGAGGGGAGCTCCTACAATGAGCAGTTCTTC
TRBV10-3	TRBJ1-1	TRBD1	CAIGQVDTEAFF	TGTGCCATCGGACAGGTGGACACTGAAGCTTTCTTT
TRBV7-9	TRBJ2-7	.	CASSSTHSYEQYF	TGTGCCAGCAGCTCCACGCATAGCTACGAGCAGTACTTC
TRBV5-1	TRBJ2-3	.	CASSFSLAYSTDTQYF	TGCGCCAGCAGCTTCAGTCTAGCGTATAGCACAGATACGCAGTATTTT
TRBV12-3/TRBV12-4	TRBJ2-5	.	CASSVETQYF	TGTGCCAGCAGTGTTGAAACCCAGTACTTC
TRBV28	TRBJ2-7	.	CASSFRGAWEQYF	TGTGCCAGCAGTTTTAGGGGGGCGTGGGAGCAGTACTTC
TRBV11-2	TRBJ1-3	TRBD1	CASSDYRGLTGNTIYF	TGTGCCAGCAGCGACTACAGGGGGCTGACGGGAAACACCATATATTTT
TRBV7-8	TRBJ1-6	.	CASSLWEGNSPLHF	TGTGCCAGCAGCTTATGGGAGGGTAATTCACCCCTCCACTTT
TRBV3-1/TRBV3-2	TRBJ2-2	.	CASSQSTGELFF	TGTGCCAGCAGCCAATCCACCGGGGAGCTGTTTTTT
TRBV11-2	TRBJ2-1	.	CASSLGPPGIYEQFF	TGTGCCAGCAGCTTGGGACCACCAGGAATCTATGAGCAGTTCTTC
TRBV2	TRBJ2-7	.	CASSYRPSRSYEQYF	TGTGCCAGCAGTTACAGGCCTTCCCGATCCTACGAGCAGTACTTC
TRBV28	TRBJ1-1	.	CASSFGRRTMNTEAFF	TGTGCCAGCAGTTTTGGGAGACGGACAATGAACACTGAAGCTTTCTTT